This TCR beta chain was profiled in a study of T cells after yellow fever vaccination. As for the study in general: Fractions low in cell number were prepared with SMART-Seq v4 Ultra Low Input. Study-wide results and caveats: Peak timing came faster in the weaker secondary response, day 5 versus 15. Primary-vaccination clones mostly resurfaced post-booster (96% CD4, roughly 87% CD8).

Germline V gene data show CDR1 as SGHRS and CDR2 as YFSETQ. The V and J ends lost 4 bases and 4 bases respectively, with 11 bases between them. The CDR3 has 13 residues. This clonotype was seen many times. The target antigen is unknown. Production of TCR cDNA was by 5'RACE template switching, which also added a universal primer site and UMIs. TCRdb recomputed calls from the 5' RACE reads with MiXCR, one row per CDR3 protein. Of more than 300,000 distinct CDR3 sequences in the sample, around 6.8% were seen once. The specimen comprised PBMCs, sampled 45 days after the first yellow fever vaccination. V is TRBV5-1 and J is TRBJ1-1; a possible D gene is TRBD1 (5 bases). The receptor comes from a man in his late teens or twenties who received the YFV17D yellow fever vaccine. The CDR3 loop is CASSRVGRTEAFF. Written as DNA, the CDR3 is TGCGCCAGCAGCCGAGTGGGGCGCACTGAAGCTTTCTTT.